Detailed here is one TCR beta chain. Positively selected for CCR7, the CD45RO-negative cells used as naive CD8 cells excluded terminally differentiated effector memory CD45RA+ cells. The CDR3 loop spans 14 amino acids. The germline V gene has CDR1 MNHEY and CDR2 SVGAGI. After removal of 5 bases from V and 6 bases from J, the junction contained 6 bases not matched to a gene. The entry originates in a study of shared clonotypes between healthy human individuals. Per the original methods: Junction-only immunoSEQ data arrived without quality scores, meaning filtering differed. The protocol was immunoSEQ multiplex PCR, while the TCRdb copy is restricted to in-frame clones and leaves out a portion. V, J and clone size are those of that table, while D and trimming were read from the DNA. The sample has nearly 2 million clones; about 95% are singletons.

This receptor was taken from a man aged 18 to 35 in good health. Sequencing was performed on naive CD8+ T cells sorted from blood. This rearrangement joins TRBV6-5 to TRBJ2-3; TRBD1 matches at 9 bases. CDR3 bases: TGTGCCAGCAGTCGGACAGGGGAGGCGGATACGCAGTATTTT. Amino acid sequence: CASSRTGEADTQYF.